This T cell receptor (beta chain) is from a study of T cell changes during pregnancy in multiple sclerosis. This CDR3 comprises 16 residues. V lost 2 bases, J lost 5 bases, and 8 bases stayed unmatched. The germline gives CDR1 SGHVS, CDR2 FQNEAQ. Assay: immunoSEQ multiplex PCR; the TCRdb copy retains only in-frame clones and omits some. The repertoire holds tens of thousands of clones, with approximately 91% as singletons. The sequence was obtained from a female donor in good health, enrolled as a control in a pregnancy study. V is TRBV7-8 and J is TRBJ2-1, with TRBD2 matching 8 bases. The source material was peripheral blood, sampled in the second trimester of pregnancy. The CDR3 bases are TGTGCCAGCAGCTTATGGGCGGGAGGAGGGGACAATGAGCAGTTCTTC. Protein: CASSLWAGGGDNEQFF. The full variable domain, its missing parts supplied by reference TRBV7-8 and TRBJ2-1, is GAGVSQSPRYKVAKRGQDVALRCDPISGHVSLFWYQQALGQGPEFLTYFQNEAQLDKSGLPSDRFFAERPEGSVSTLKIQRTQQEDSAVYLCASSLWAGGGDNEQFFGPGTRLTVL.